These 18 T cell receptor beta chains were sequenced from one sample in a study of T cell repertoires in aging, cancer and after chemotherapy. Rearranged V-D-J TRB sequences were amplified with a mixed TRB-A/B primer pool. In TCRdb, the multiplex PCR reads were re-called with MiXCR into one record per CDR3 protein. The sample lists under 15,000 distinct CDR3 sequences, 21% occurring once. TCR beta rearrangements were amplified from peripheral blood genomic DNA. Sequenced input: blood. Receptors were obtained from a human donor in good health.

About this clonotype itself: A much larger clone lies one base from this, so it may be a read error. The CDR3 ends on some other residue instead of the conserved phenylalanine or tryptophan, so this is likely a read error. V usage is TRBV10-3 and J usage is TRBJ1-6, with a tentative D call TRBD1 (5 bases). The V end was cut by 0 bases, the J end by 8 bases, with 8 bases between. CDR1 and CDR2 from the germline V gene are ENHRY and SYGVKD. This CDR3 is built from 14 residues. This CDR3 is CAISESRVDSPLHC. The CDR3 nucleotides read TGTGCCATCAGTGAGTCCAGGGTTGATTCACCCCTCCACTGT.

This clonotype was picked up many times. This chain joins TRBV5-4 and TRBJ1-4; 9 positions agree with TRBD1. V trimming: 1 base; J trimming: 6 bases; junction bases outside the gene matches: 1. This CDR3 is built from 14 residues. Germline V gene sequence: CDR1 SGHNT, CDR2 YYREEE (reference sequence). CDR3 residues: CASSLWDRDEKLFF. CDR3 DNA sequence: TGTGCCAGCAGCTTGTGGGACAGGGATGAAAAACTGTTTTTT.

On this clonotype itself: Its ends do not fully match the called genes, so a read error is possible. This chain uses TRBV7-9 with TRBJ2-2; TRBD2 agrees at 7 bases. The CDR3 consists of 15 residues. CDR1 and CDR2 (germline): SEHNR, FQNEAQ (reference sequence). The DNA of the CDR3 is TGCGCCAGCAGCTTGGGAGGGGCTTCCCCCGGGGAGCTGTTTTTT. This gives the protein CASSLGGASPGELFF.

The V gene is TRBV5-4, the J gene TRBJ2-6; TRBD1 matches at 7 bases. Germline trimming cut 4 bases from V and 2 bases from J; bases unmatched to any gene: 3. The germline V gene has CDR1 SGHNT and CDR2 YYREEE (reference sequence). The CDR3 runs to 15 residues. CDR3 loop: CASSQGDTGANVLTF. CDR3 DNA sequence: TGTGCCAGCAGCCAGGGGGATACTGGGGCCAACGTCCTGACTTTC.

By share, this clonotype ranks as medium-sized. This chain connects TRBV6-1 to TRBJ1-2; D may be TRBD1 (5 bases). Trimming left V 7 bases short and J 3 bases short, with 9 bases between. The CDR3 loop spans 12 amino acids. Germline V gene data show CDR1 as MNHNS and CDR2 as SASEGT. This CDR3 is CASKSGDYGYTF. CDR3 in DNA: TGTGCCAGCAAATCGGGGGACTATGGCTACACCTTC.

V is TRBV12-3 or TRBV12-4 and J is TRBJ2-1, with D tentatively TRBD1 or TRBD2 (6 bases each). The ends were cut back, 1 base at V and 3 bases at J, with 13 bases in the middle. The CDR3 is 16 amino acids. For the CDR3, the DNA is TGTGCCAGCAGTTTAGGGTCGGGGGCCCTCTACAATGAGCAGTTCTTC. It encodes CASSLGSGALYNEQFF.

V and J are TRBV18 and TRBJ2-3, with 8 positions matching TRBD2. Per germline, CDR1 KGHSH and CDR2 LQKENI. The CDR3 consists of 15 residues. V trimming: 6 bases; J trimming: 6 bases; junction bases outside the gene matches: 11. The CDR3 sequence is CASSHAAGGVDTQYF. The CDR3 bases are TGTGCCAGCTCTCACGCGGCGGGGGGAGTCGATACGCAGTATTTT.

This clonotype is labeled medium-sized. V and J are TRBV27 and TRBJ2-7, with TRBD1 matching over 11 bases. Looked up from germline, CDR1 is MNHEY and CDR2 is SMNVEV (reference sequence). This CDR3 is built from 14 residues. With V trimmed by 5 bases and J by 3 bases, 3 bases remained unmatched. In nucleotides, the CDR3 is TGTGCCAGCAGTCCCGGGACAGGGGGCTACGAGCAGTACTTC. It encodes CASSPGTGGYEQYF.

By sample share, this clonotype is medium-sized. The CDR3 region is CAWTTNRFYGYTF. The CDR3 region has the DNA TGTGCCTGGACGACAAACAGATTCTATGGCTACACCTTC. The chain uses TRBV30 and TRBJ1-2; D is uncertain. Germline V CDR1 and CDR2: GTSNPN, SVGIG (reference sequence). V lost 4 bases, J lost 4 bases, and 13 bases lay in between. The CDR3 spans 13 residues.

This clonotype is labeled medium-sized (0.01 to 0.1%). CDR3 sequence reads: CASSLLGGDSPLHF. The CDR3 DNA is TGTGCCAGCAGTCTCCTCGGAGGGGATTCACCCCTCCACTTT. The chain couples TRBV6-5 to TRBJ1-6; D is perhaps TRBD1 (5 bases). Germline CDR1 is MNHEY and CDR2 is SVGAGI. The V gene lost 5 bases and the J gene lost 8 bases, with 13 bases spanning the gap. This CDR3 has 14 amino acids.

The CDR3 DNA is TGCGCCAGCAGTGGCGGGGTATCCACTGAAGCTTTCTTT. This gives the protein CASSGGVSTEAFF. The gene calls are TRBV5-1 and TRBJ1-1; no definite D call. V gave up 5 bases and J gave up 4 bases, with 12 bases separating them. The CDR3 runs to 13 residues. Germline CDR1 is SGHRS and CDR2 is YFSETQ.

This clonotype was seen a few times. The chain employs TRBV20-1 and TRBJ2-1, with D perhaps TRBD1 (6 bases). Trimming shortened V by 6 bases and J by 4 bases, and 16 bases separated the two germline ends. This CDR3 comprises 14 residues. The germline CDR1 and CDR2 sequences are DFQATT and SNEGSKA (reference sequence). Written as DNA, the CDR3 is TGCAGTGCCCAGGGGCTCCCGGAGTACAATGAGCAGTTCTTC. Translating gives CSAQGLPEYNEQFF.

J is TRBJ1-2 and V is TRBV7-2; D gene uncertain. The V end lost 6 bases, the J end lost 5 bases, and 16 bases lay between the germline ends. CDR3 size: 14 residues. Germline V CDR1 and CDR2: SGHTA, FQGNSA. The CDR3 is CASSDAEEWYGYTF. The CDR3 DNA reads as TGTGCCAGCAGTGACGCGGAGGAGTGGTATGGCTACACCTTC.

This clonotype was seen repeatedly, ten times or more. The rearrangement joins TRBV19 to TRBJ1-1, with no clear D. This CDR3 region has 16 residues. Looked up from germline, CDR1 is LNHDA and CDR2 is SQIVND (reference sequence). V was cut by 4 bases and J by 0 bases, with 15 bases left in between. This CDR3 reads CASSTSSTRMNTEAFF. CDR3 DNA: TGTGCCAGTAGTACTTCCTCGACAAGAATGAACACTGAAGCTTTCTTT.

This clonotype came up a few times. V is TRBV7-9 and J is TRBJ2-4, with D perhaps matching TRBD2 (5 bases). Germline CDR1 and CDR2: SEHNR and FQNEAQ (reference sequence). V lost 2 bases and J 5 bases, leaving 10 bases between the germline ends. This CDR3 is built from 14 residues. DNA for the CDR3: TGTGCCAGCAGCTTACTGGCGGGCCAAAACATTCAGTACTTC. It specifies CASSLLAGQNIQYF.

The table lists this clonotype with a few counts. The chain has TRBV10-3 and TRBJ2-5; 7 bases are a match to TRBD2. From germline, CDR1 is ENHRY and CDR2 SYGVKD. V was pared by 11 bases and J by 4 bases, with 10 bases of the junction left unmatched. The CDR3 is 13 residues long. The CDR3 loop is CAATGGEGETQYF. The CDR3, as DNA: TGTGCCGCTACAGGAGGGGAGGGAGAGACCCAGTACTTC.

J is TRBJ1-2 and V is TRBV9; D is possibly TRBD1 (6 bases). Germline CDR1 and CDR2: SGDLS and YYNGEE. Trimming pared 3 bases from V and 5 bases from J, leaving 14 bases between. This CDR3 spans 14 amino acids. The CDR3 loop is CASSASQGSYGYTF. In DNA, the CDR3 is TGTGCCAGCAGCGCTTCACAGGGTTCGTATGGCTACACCTTC.

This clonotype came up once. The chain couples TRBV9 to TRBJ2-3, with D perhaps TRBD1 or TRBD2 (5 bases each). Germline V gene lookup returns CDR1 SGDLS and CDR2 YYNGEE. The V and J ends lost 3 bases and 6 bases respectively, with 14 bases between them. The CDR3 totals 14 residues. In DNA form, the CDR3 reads TGTGCCAGCAGCGCCGGTCTCTGGGGGGATACGCAGTATTTT. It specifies CASSAGLWGDTQYF. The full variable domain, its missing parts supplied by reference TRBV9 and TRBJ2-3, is DSGVTQTPKHLITATGQRVTLRCSPRSGDLSVYWYQQSLDQGLQFLIQYYNGEERAKGNILERFSAQQFPDLHSELNLSSLELGDSALYFCASSAGLWGDTQYFGPGTRLTVL.